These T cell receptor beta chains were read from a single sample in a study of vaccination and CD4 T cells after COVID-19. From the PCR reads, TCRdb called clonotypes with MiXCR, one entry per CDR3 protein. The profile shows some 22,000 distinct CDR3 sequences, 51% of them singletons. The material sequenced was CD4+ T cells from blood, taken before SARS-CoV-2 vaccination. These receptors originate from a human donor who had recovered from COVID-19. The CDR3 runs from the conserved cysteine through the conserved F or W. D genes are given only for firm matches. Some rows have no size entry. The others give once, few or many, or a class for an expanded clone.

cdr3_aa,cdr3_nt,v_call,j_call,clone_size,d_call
CASSFTGGGHPREQYF,TGCGCCAGCAGCTTTACAGGGGGCGGGCATCCTAGGGAGCAGTACTTC,TRBV5-1,TRBJ2-7,.,TRBD1
CSGVVSGSSRGEQFF,TGCAGTGGCGTCGTTAGCGGGAGTTCCCGTGGTGAGCAGTTCTTC,TRBV20-1,TRBJ2-1,.,TRBD2
CASSYSRTVNTEAFF,TGTGCCAGCAGTTACTCCCGGACAGTGAACACTGAAGCTTTCTTT,TRBV6-2/TRBV6-3,TRBJ1-1,few,.
CASSLRQGLGSPLHF,TGTGCCAGCAGTTTGCGACAGGGGTTAGGTTCACCCCTCCACTTT,TRBV27,TRBJ1-6,.,TRBD1
CSARVTRGGQSEQFF,TGCAGTGCTAGAGTCACCCGCGGGGGGCAGTCGGAGCAGTTCTTC,TRBV20-1,TRBJ2-1,.,TRBD2
CASSQWTGGSYEQYF,TGTGCCAGCAGCCAATGGACAGGGGGCTCCTACGAGCAGTACTTC,TRBV7-9,TRBJ2-7,.,TRBD1
CASSSPGRGDSPLHF,TGTGCCAGCAGTTCCCCGGGAAGGGGAGATTCACCCCTCCACTTT,TRBV28,TRBJ1-6,.,.
CASMTSGFDTDTQYF,TGTGCCTCAATGACTAGCGGGTTTGACACAGATACGCAGTATTTT,TRBV10-3,TRBJ2-3,.,TRBD2
CASSLEGWAGELFF,TGTGCCAGCAGCTTAGAGGGTTGGGCAGGGGAGCTGTTTTTT,TRBV7-2,TRBJ2-2,.,.
CSAPQRQGTEAFF,TGCAGTGCTCCCCAAAGACAGGGTACTGAAGCTTTCTTT,TRBV20-1,TRBJ1-1,few,TRBD1
CASSGDQGELAIPKNPDTQYF,TGTGCCAGCAGCGGCGACCAAGGCGAATTGGCTATTCCCAAAAATCCAGATACGCAGTATTTT,TRBV28,TRBJ2-3,few,.
CASSYSRQLNSPLHF,TGTGCCAGCAGTTACTCGAGGCAGCTTAATTCACCCCTCCACTTT,TRBV6-5,TRBJ1-6,few,.
CASSRSGTETQYF,TGTGCTAGCAGCAGAAGCGGGACAGAGACCCAGTACTTC,TRBV7-7,TRBJ2-5,.,TRBD2
CASNPTPGQGANEQFF,TGTGCCAGCAACCCAACCCCGGGACAGGGGGCGAATGAGCAGTTCTTC,TRBV7-8,TRBJ2-1,few,TRBD1
CASSNGLAGEETQYF,TGTGCCAGCAGCAACGGACTAGCGGGAGAAGAGACCCAGTACTTC,TRBV5-4,TRBJ2-5,.,TRBD2
CASRRRLADDNEQFF,TGTGCCAGCAGGAGAAGACTAGCGGATGACAATGAGCAGTTCTTC,TRBV2,TRBJ2-1,.,TRBD2
CASSGTTNTGELFF,TGTGCCAGCAGTGGGACGACGAACACCGGGGAGCTGTTTTTT,TRBV7-3,TRBJ2-2,.,.
CASSLTDTQYF,TGTGCCAGCAGCTTAACAGATACGCAGTATTTT,TRBV7-2,TRBJ2-3,medium-sized,.
CSAKTGARPSYEQYF,TGCAGTGCTAAGACAGGGGCTCGCCCCTCCTACGAGCAGTACTTC,TRBV20-1,TRBJ2-7,.,TRBD1
CASTPLIQNTIYF,TGTGCCAGCACCCCACTCATCCAAAACACCATATATTTT,TRBV11-2,TRBJ1-3,.,.
CASTTTSGAGYTF,TGTGCCAGCACAACCACCTCAGGGGCTGGCTACACCTTC,TRBV6-2/TRBV6-3,TRBJ1-2,.,.
CASSLMANTEAFF,TGTGCCAGCAGCTTAATGGCGAACACTGAAGCTTTCTTT,TRBV7-3,TRBJ1-1,.,.
CASSWVTGELFF,TGTGCCAGCAGCTGGGTTACCGGGGAGCTGTTTTTT,TRBV7-9,TRBJ2-2,few,.
CASSEAGREWKETQYF,TGTGCCAGCAGTGAAGCAGGGAGGGAGTGGAAAGAGACCCAGTACTTC,TRBV2,TRBJ2-5,.,TRBD2
CASSVSGTSGGNSYEQYF,TGTGCCAGCAGCGTGTCCGGGACTAGCGGTGGGAACTCCTACGAGCAGTACTTC,TRBV7-2,TRBJ2-7,few,TRBD2
CASSSVGMNTEAFF,TGTGCCAGCAGCTCCGTAGGCATGAACACTGAAGCTTTCTTT,TRBV7-2,TRBJ1-1,few,.
CASTLPGWNTEAFF,TGCGCCAGCACCCTCCCCGGCTGGAACACTGAAGCTTTCTTT,TRBV23-1,TRBJ1-1,.,.
CASSREGSNQPQHF,TGCGCCAGCAGCCGCGAGGGTAGCAATCAGCCCCAGCATTTT,TRBV4-1,TRBJ1-5,.,.
CASSYSGREAYNEQFF,TGTGCCAGCAGTTACTCCGGGCGGGAGGCCTACAATGAGCAGTTCTTC,TRBV6-5,TRBJ2-1,.,TRBD2
CASSLGRTLETQYF,TGTGCCAGCAGTTTAGGCAGGACCCTGGAGACCCAGTACTTC,TRBV28,TRBJ2-5,.,.
CASSLIGQGADEQYF,TGCGCCAGCAGCCTCATCGGTCAGGGGGCCGACGAGCAGTACTTC,TRBV5-1,TRBJ2-7,.,TRBD1
CATGGSGANVLTF,TGTGCCACCGGAGGGTCTGGGGCCAACGTCCTGACTTTC,TRBV10-3,TRBJ2-6,.,.
CASRNRASFYNEQFF,TGTGCCAGTAGAAACCGGGCCTCTTTCTACAATGAGCAGTTCTTC,TRBV19,TRBJ2-1,once,.
CASSDGQGVDQPQHF,TGTGCCAGCAGTGATGGACAGGGGGTCGATCAGCCCCAGCATTTT,TRBV25-1,TRBJ1-5,few,TRBD1
CSARTSLVEFF,TGCAGTGCTAGAACGTCCCTGGTGGAGTTCTTC,TRBV20-1,TRBJ2-1,.,.
CASSELGRGISGNTIYF,TGTGCCAGCAGTGAATTAGGCAGGGGAATCTCTGGAAACACCATATATTTT,TRBV6-1,TRBJ1-3,few,.
CSATGRVRLYF,TGCAGTGCTACTGGCAGGGTGCGATTGTACTTC,TRBV20-1,TRBJ2-7,.,.
CASSSTGYTDTQYF,TGTGCCAGCAGCTCGACAGGGTACACAGATACGCAGTATTTT,TRBV6-2/TRBV6-3,TRBJ2-3,.,TRBD1
CSARDLRGDEQYF,TGCAGTGCTAGAGATTTGCGCGGCGACGAGCAGTACTTC,TRBV20-1,TRBJ2-7,.,.
CASSPSRGYGYTF,TGTGCCAGCTCACCAAGTAGAGGCTATGGCTACACCTTC,TRBV18,TRBJ1-2,.,.
CATSDYTGAQETQYF,TGTGCCACCAGTGATTACACAGGGGCCCAAGAGACCCAGTACTTC,TRBV24-1,TRBJ2-5,few,TRBD1
CASSSLTGGRHAEAFF,TGTGCCAGCAGCTCATTAACAGGGGGCAGACACGCTGAAGCTTTCTTT,TRBV5-5,TRBJ1-1,.,TRBD1
CASSSGWDGRAGRRESNYGYTF,TGTGCCAGCAGTTCAGGGTGGGATGGACGAGCAGGCCGACGAGAATCTAACTATGGCTACACCTTC,TRBV6-2/TRBV6-3,TRBJ1-2,.,.
CASSYVWEETQYF,TGTGCCAGCAGTTACGTCTGGGAAGAGACCCAGTACTTC,TRBV6-5,TRBJ2-5,.,.
CASSDSYNEQFF,TGTGCCAGCAGCGACAGCTACAATGAGCAGTTCTTC,TRBV7-3,TRBJ2-1,.,.
CATSGLGGTDTQYF,TGTGCCACCAGCGGGCTTGGAGGCACAGATACGCAGTATTTT,TRBV15,TRBJ2-3,.,.
CSEGKGYTF,TGCAGTGAAGGAAAAGGCTACACCTTC,TRBV20-1,TRBJ1-2,.,.
CASSPQGWETGELFF,TGTGCCAGCAGCCCACAGGGGTGGGAAACCGGGGAGCTGTTTTTT,TRBV28,TRBJ2-2,.,TRBD1